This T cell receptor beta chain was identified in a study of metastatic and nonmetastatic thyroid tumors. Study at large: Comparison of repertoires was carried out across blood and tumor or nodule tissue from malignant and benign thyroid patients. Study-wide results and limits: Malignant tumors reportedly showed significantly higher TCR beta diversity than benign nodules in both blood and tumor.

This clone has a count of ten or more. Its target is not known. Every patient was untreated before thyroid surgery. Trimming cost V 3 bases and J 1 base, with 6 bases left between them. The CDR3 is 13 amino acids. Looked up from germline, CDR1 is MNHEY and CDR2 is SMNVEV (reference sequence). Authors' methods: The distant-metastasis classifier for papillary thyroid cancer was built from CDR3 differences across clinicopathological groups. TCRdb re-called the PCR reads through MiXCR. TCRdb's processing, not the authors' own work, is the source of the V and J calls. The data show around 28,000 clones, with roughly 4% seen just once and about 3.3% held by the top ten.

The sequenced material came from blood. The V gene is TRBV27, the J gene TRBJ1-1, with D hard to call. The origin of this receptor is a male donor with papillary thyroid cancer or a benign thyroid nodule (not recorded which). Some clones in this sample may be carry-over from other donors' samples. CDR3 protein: CASSFMANTEAFF. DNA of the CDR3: TGTGCCAGCAGTTTTATGGCGAACACTGAAGCTTTCTTT.